The next 14 T cell receptor beta chains were all read from a single sample in a study of regulatory T cells in long-lasting Graves disease (dated by TCRdb to about 2021). Interpreted using the paper, the time point label stands for: newly diagnosed GD, antithyroid drugs for less than 3 months. For both TCR sequencing and RNA sequencing, RNA was extracted from PBMCs in TRIzol. The library was built by means of multiplex PCR. Data came from an Illumina HiSeq 4000. iRepertoire HTBI primers and Arm-PCR amplification of CDR3 regions were used to construct TCR beta libraries. TCRdb itself trimmed the public reads at Q25 with fastp, ran MiXCR and retained productive beta chains. CDR3 protein sequences are deduplicated, and each keeps its most common genes and DNA. For this sample the table gives almost 450,000 distinct CDR3 sequences, of which approximately 16% were detected only once. The ten largest make up about 10% of the sample.

The same specimen was also included in a second study, on T cells in Graves' hyperthyroidism and ophthalmopathy.

This sample comprised peripheral blood mononuclear cells (PBMCs), obtained at new diagnosis, from a patient treated with antithyroid drugs. All receptors derive from a woman aged 25 to 39 with Graves disease. Donor details come from another sample of the same person, matched by shared clones.

Many counts were recorded for this clonotype. The chain recombines TRBV7-2 with TRBJ2-7; D gene uncertain. This CDR3 contains 11 residues. Trimming removed 1 base at V and 6 bases at J, with 4 bases between. Per germline, CDR1 SGHTA and CDR2 FQGNSA. CDR3 bases: TGTGCCAGCAGCTTAGGTCTCGAGCAGTACTTC. Protein: CASSLGLEQYF.

A note on this clonotype: A read error is possible here, since a much larger clone lies one base away. The CDR3 sequence: CASSPVTDTQYF. CDR3 bases: TGTGCCAGCAGCCCCGTCACAGATACGCAGTATTTT. The rearrangement joins TRBV7-2 to TRBJ2-3; D not resolved. This CDR3 spans 12 amino acids. Germline CDR1 reads SGHTA; CDR2 reads FQGNSA. V dropped 5 bases and J dropped 2 bases, with 5 bases sitting between them.

V usage is TRBV24-1 and J usage is TRBJ2-3, with TRBD2 as a possible D gene (6 bases). V was shortened by 4 bases and J by 2 bases, with 15 bases between the two germline ends. Germline CDR1 reads KGHDR; CDR2 reads SFDVKD. There are 16 residues in the CDR3. CDR3 protein: CATSETRSGFTDTQYF. The CDR3 region has the DNA TGTGCCACCAGTGAGACACGTAGCGGATTCACAGATACGCAGTATTTT.

This clonotype was recorded many times. The chain uses TRBV20-1 and TRBJ2-1; no clear D gene. V lost 0 bases to trimming and J lost 8 bases, with 5 bases between them. The CDR3 is made up of 11 amino acids. Germline CDR1 reads DFQATT; CDR2 reads SNEGSKA (reference sequence). The CDR3 DNA reads TGCAGTGCTAGAGATTGGTATGAGCAGTTCTTC. This sequence encodes CSARDWYEQFF.

This clonotype has more than one count but fewer than ten. This chain joins TRBV5-6 and TRBJ2-1, with D tentatively TRBD2 (6 bases). The CDR3 contains 12 residues. Germline V gene sequence: CDR1 SGHDT, CDR2 YYEEEE. The V gene lost 0 bases and the J gene lost 12 bases, with 10 bases spanning the gap. CDR3 bases: TGTGCCAGCAGCTTGGCCATGGGGGGGCAGTTCTTC. This gives the protein CASSLAMGGQFF.

The V gene is TRBV6-2 or TRBV6-3, the J gene TRBJ1-1; D uncertain. The CDR3 is 18 amino acids. CDR1 MNHEY and CDR2 SVGEGT come from the germline V gene. The ends were cut back, 4 bases at V and 6 bases at J, with 27 bases in the middle. CDR3: CASSFDPTRSFQTSEAFF. CDR3 sequence (DNA): TGTGCCAGCAGTTTTGATCCCACGAGGTCCTTCCAAACATCTGAAGCTTTCTTT.

This chain links TRBV19 with TRBJ2-7, with D possibly matching TRBD1 (5 bases). CDR1 LNHDA and CDR2 SQIVND come from the germline V gene (reference sequence). Trimming left V 6 bases short and J 3 bases short, with 12 bases between. CDR3 length: 13 residues. Here the CDR3 reads CASRRQQGYEQYF. CDR3 nucleotides: TGTGCCAGTAGGAGACAGCAGGGCTACGAGCAGTACTTC.

This clonotype was seen a few times. The V gene is TRBV13, the J gene TRBJ2-2; D is unresolved. The V and J ends lost 3 bases and 1 base respectively, with 6 bases between them. CDR3 length: 14 amino acids. In germline, CDR1 is PRHDT, CDR2 FYEKMQ (reference sequence). The CDR3 region has the DNA TGTGCCAGCAGCTTTAAAAGGAACACCGGGGAGCTGTTTTTT. Translated, it gives CASSFKRNTGELFF.

The chain is built from TRBV6-2 or TRBV6-3 and TRBJ2-3, with 9 positions matching TRBD1. J gave up 7 bases and V 7 bases, and 12 bases lay outside the gene matches. This CDR3 has 15 amino acids. Germline CDR1 reads MNHEY; CDR2 reads SVGEGT. CDR3 protein: CASTRPGQGTNTQYF. The CDR3 DNA follows: TGTGCCAGCACTCGGCCGGGACAGGGAACAAATACGCAGTATTTT.

This clonotype was recorded at least ten times. The chain employs TRBV5-1 and TRBJ2-7, with D possibly matching TRBD2 (5 bases). This CDR3 has 12 residues. Trimming pared 7 bases from V and 3 bases from J, leaving 11 bases between. Germline values: CDR1 SGHRS, CDR2 YFSETQ. The CDR3 DNA reads as TGCGCCAGCGTGGGAGCTAACTACGAGCAGTACTTC. This gives the protein CASVGANYEQYF.

This clonotype was counted ten times or more. This chain links TRBV7-9 with TRBJ2-7; no clear D. Trimming took off 1 base at V and 4 bases at J, with 8 bases between the two ends. There are 13 residues in the CDR3. Germline assignment: CDR1 SEHNR and CDR2 FQNEAQ (reference sequence). The CDR3: CASSLDRRYEQYF. The CDR3 DNA reads as TGTGCCAGCAGCTTAGACAGACGGTACGAGCAGTACTTC.

The chain combines TRBV27 with TRBJ2-1, with 9 bases matching TRBD2. Germline V gene sequence: CDR1 MNHEY, CDR2 SMNVEV (reference sequence). V trimming: 6 bases; J trimming: 5 bases; junction bases outside the gene matches: 11. This CDR3 spans 16 amino acids. The CDR3 nucleotides read TGTGCCAGCAGAAGCGCGACGGGACTAGCCGACAATGAGCAGTTCTTC. Its protein is CASRSATGLADNEQFF.

Regarding this clonotype: A much larger clone differs from this one at a single base, so this may be a read error. The rearrangement joins TRBV28 to TRBJ1-4; D unclear. CDR3 length: 15 residues. Germline CDR1 MDHEN, CDR2 SYDVKM. Trimming pared 8 bases from V and 0 bases from J, leaving 13 bases between. The CDR3 DNA reads as TGTGCCAGCCCGGTGAATTCTGCAACTAATGAAAAACTGTTTTTT. The encoded protein is CASPVNSATNEKLFF.

This clonotype was seen repeatedly, ten times or more. The chain couples TRBV11-2 to TRBJ2-1; tentatively, D is TRBD1 or TRBD2 (7 bases each). With 1 base removed from V and 12 bases from J, the gap between germline ends came to 13 bases. CDR1 is SGHAT, CDR2 FQNNGV, per germline. This CDR3 contains 13 residues. The CDR3 DNA sequence: TGTGCCAGCAGCTTAGTCAGGGGGGGCGCGCAGTTCTTC. Translated, it gives CASSLVRGGAQFF.